These T cell receptor beta chains were read from a single sample in a study of blood T cell repertoires in COVID-19. Assay: immunoSEQ multiplex PCR; the TCRdb copy retains only in-frame clones and omits some. This sample carries over 200,000 clones, roughly 90% of them seen once, and the ten largest clones take under 9.5%. The sequencing sample was made of PBMCs or T cells enriched from blood (not recorded which). These receptors all come from a middle-aged man who had recovered from COVID-19. Both conserved end residues are part of each CDR3. The order of the fields is D gene, clone size, J gene, V gene, CDR3 DNA, CDR3 protein. D genes are given only for firm matches. Where a row states a size, it is once, few, many or the class of an expanded clone; other rows omit it.

>TRBD1|NA|TRBJ1-5|TRBV28
TGTGCCAGCAGTTTAGGTAGGGGGCATCAGCCCCAGCATTTT
CASSLGRGHQPQHF
>TRBD2|NA|TRBJ2-5|TRBV19
TGTGCCAGTAGTATAGATCCCAGCGGGGGGGAGACCCAGTACTTC
CASSIDPSGGETQYF
>NA|NA|TRBJ2-7|TRBV6-5
TGTGCCAGCAGCTCCCGGACATCTCTCTACGAGCAGTACTTC
CASSSRTSLYEQYF
>TRBD1|NA|TRBJ2-2|TRBV7-3
TGTGCCAGCAGCCCGACAGGGTCTTCGGAACTTCCCGGGGAGCTGTTTTTT
CASSPTGSSELPGELFF
>NA|NA|TRBJ1-2|TRBV5-4
TGTGCCAGCAGCTTGGAAGGGCGGGGGTCTTTACCCTATGGCTACACCTTC
CASSLEGRGSLPYGYTF
>TRBD1|few|TRBJ2-7|TRBV19
TGTGCCAGTAGTCCCGGGCAGAGACAGGGGGTATACGAGCAGTACTTC
CASSPGQRQGVYEQYF
>NA|NA|TRBJ1-2|TRBV6-1
TGTGCCAGCAGTGAAGCTTTCGGGGGATATGGCTACACCTTC
CASSEAFGGYGYTF
>TRBD1|NA|TRBJ2-1|TRBV4-3
TGCGCCAGCAGCCAAGACACCGACAGGGGACAATCCTACAATGAGCAGTTCTTC
CASSQDTDRGQSYNEQFF
>NA|NA|TRBJ1-4|TRBV6-1
TGTGCCAGCAGTGATCCCCACAGGGCCCATCGGGAAAAACTGTTTTTT
CASSDPHRAHREKLFF
>TRBD1|NA|TRBJ2-7|TRBV28
TGTGCCAGCAGAAATCGGGGACAGGGCACCTACGAGCAGTACTTC
CASRNRGQGTYEQYF
>NA|NA|TRBJ1-3|TRBV28
TGTGCCAGCAGTCCCCCAGATACACACACCATATATTTT
CASSPPDTHTIYF
>NA|NA|TRBJ1-1|TRBV19
TGTGCCAGTAGTGACGGAGGTTTCCGCACTGAAGCTTTCTTT
CASSDGGFRTEAFF
>TRBD1|NA|TRBJ2-5|TRBV27
TGTGCCAGCAGTTCACCCGGGACAGGGTTTGGGGAGACCCAGTACTTC
CASSSPGTGFGETQYF
>TRBD2|NA|TRBJ2-7|TRBV27
TGTGCCACCTCTGCACGGAGCGGGAACTACGAGCAGTACTTC
CATSARSGNYEQYF
>NA|NA|TRBJ2-7|TRBV7-2
TGTGCCAGCAGCTCCGCGGCGCCAACCTACGAGCAGTACTTC
CASSSAAPTYEQYF
>NA|NA|TRBJ2-1|TRBV13
TGTGCCAGCAGCCGGCGACAGTACAATGAGCAGTTCTTC
CASSRRQYNEQFF
>TRBD2|NA|TRBJ2-6|TRBV6-2/TRBV6-3
TGTGCCAGCAGTTACTCACGCGGGAGGGGAAGAGGGGCCAACGTCCTGACTTTC
CASSYSRGRGRGANVLTF
>TRBD1|NA|TRBJ1-5|TRBV2
TGTGCCAGTTTGGGACAGGCACATAATCAGCCCCAGCATTTT
CASLGQAHNQPQHF
>NA|NA|TRBJ1-4|TRBV11-3
TGTGCCAGCAGCTCCAGGACGATCGGGGAGGAAAAACTGTTTTTT
CASSSRTIGEEKLFF
>NA|NA|TRBJ1-2|TRBV6-1
TGTGCCAGCAGTGAAGTTGTCCAGGCATCAGGGGCTAGAGGCTACACCTTC
CASSEVVQASGARGYTF
>TRBD2|NA|TRBJ2-1|TRBV4-1
TGCGCCAGCAGCCAACCTCCCTCTAGCGGGAGCGTTGAGCAGTTCTTC
CASSQPPSSGSVEQFF
>NA|NA|TRBJ2-7|TRBV7-2
TGTGCCAGCAGGCTCGACGGGAGCGGTATATCCTACGAGCAGTACTTC
CASRLDGSGISYEQYF
>TRBD1|NA|TRBJ1-2|TRBV7-9
TGTGCCAGCAGCCCGGACAGGGGGCGCGGAGACTATGGCTACACCTTC
CASSPDRGRGDYGYTF
>TRBD2|NA|TRBJ2-1|TRBV27
TGTGCCAGCAGTTTATTTAGCGGGAGACGAAATGAGCAGTTCTTC
CASSLFSGRRNEQFF
>TRBD1|NA|TRBJ2-7|TRBV4-1
TGCGCCAGCAGCCCTTTGCAGGGGGCCTACGAGCAGTACTTC
CASSPLQGAYEQYF
>NA|NA|TRBJ1-1|TRBV19
TGTGCCAGTAGTGGCCAGTTCACTGAAGCTTTCTTT
CASSGQFTEAFF
>NA|NA|TRBJ1-1|TRBV12-3/TRBV12-4
TGTGCCAGCAGTTCAGGGCAGAACACTGAAGCTTTCTTT
CASSSGQNTEAFF
>TRBD1|NA|TRBJ2-7|TRBV18
TGTGCCAGCTCACCGAGGACAGGGGGCTCCTACGAGCAGTACTTC
CASSPRTGGSYEQYF
>TRBD2|NA|TRBJ2-5|TRBV7-9
TGTGCCAGCAGCTTAGAAAGGGGACTAGCGGTCCAAGAGACCCAGTACTTC
CASSLERGLAVQETQYF
>TRBD2|once|TRBJ2-3|TRBV10-1
TGCGCCAGCAGTGAGTCGAGAGCGGGGGGGGGAGATACGCAGTATTTT
CASSESRAGGGDTQYF
>NA|NA|TRBJ1-1|TRBV19
TGTGCCAGTACCCTACCACCGGGACAGAACACTGAAGCTTTCTTT
CASTLPPGQNTEAFF